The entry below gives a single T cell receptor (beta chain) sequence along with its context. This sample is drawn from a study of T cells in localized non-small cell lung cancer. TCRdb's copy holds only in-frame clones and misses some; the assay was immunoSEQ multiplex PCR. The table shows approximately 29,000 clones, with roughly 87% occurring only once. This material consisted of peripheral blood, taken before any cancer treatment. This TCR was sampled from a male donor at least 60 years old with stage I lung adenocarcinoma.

In DNA, the CDR3 is TGTGCCAGCAGCTTGGGCGGGGGCTCGCCCTACGAGCAGTACTTC. Residues: CASSLGGGSPYEQYF. This chain links TRBV5-5 with TRBJ2-7; a weak D match, TRBD2 (7 bases). This CDR3 is 15 amino acids long. Germline V CDR1 and CDR2: SGHKS, YYEKEE (reference sequence). V dropped 0 bases and J dropped 2 bases, with 12 bases sitting between them.